Following are 32 T cell receptor beta chains from one sample sequenced in a study of T cells in Graves' hyperthyroidism and ophthalmopathy. What was amplified from RNA transcripts were TCR beta CDR3 regions. The study used the HTBI primer set for a first-round RT-PCR of the TCR CDR3. In TCRdb, the multiplex PCR reads were re-called with MiXCR into one record per CDR3 protein. The sample has roughly 700,000 distinct CDR3 sequences; 14% are singletons. What was sequenced was blood. These receptors came from a woman between 18 and 30 years old with Graves' hyperthyroidism.

In its sample, this clonotype was seen many times. This rearrangement joins TRBV6-2 or TRBV6-3 to TRBJ2-1; D gene unclear. Germline V gives CDR1 MNHEY, CDR2 SVGEGT. The V end lost 2 bases, the J end lost 4 bases, and 9 bases lay between the germline ends. The CDR3 totals 14 residues. The CDR3 nucleotides are TGTGCCAGCAGTTACGTGGGATCGTACAATGAGCAGTTCTTC. Residues: CASSYVGSYNEQFF.

The chain employs TRBV19 and TRBJ2-1; TRBD2 aligns across 12 bases. J lost 5 bases, V lost 5 bases, and 7 bases had no gene match. CDR1 LNHDA and CDR2 SQIVND come from the germline V gene (reference sequence). This CDR3 region has 16 residues. CDR3: CASSPHRLAGDNEQFF. In DNA, the CDR3 is TGTGCCAGTAGTCCCCATCGACTAGCGGGAGACAATGAGCAGTTCTTC. Looking up the rest from reference TRBV19 and TRBJ2-1 gives the full variable domain: DGGITQSPKYLFRKEGQNVTLSCEQNLNHDAMYWYRQDPGQGLRLIYYSQIVNDFQKGDIAEGYSVSREKKESFPLTVTSAQKNPTAFYLCASSPHRLAGDNEQFFGPGTRLTVL.

This clonotype was seen repeatedly, ten times or more. V is TRBV20-1 and J is TRBJ2-7, with 10 nucleotides matching TRBD2. The germline V gene encodes CDR1 DFQATT and CDR2 SNEGSKA (reference sequence). This CDR3 has 14 amino acids. V was clipped by 6 bases and J by 4 bases; unmatched bases: 9. The CDR3 DNA sequence: TGCAGTGCCCACCTCCTAGCGGGAGTTTACGAGCAGTACTTC. Translated: CSAHLLAGVYEQYF.

The chain links TRBV6-2 or TRBV6-3 to TRBJ1-5; D is possibly TRBD1 (6 bases). CDR3 length: 14 amino acids. Trimming cost V 10 bases and J 1 base, with 14 bases left between them. The V gene's germline CDR1 is MNHEY and CDR2 SVGEGT. This CDR3 reads CATNQGTSNQPQHF. The CDR3, as DNA: TGTGCCACCAACCAGGGGACCAGCAATCAGCCCCAGCATTTT.

V usage is TRBV19 and J usage is TRBJ1-1, with a weak D call TRBD1 (6 bases). CDR3 length: 13 amino acids. V lost 0 bases and J 8 bases, leaving 10 bases between the germline ends. The germline gives CDR1 LNHDA, CDR2 SQIVND (reference sequence). In DNA form, the CDR3 reads TGTGCCAGTAGTATAGAGGTGACAGGAGAAGCTTTCTTT. It is translated as CASSIEVTGEAFF.

As DNA, the CDR3 is TGTGCCAGCAGCCAAGATGTCCAAGGGCCGCCCTACGAGCAGTACTTC. It yields the protein CASSQDVQGPPYEQYF. This chain uses TRBV4-2 with TRBJ2-7; unclear D gene. This CDR3 has 16 residues. V was shortened by 0 bases and J by 2 bases, with 14 bases between the two germline ends. Germline V gene sequence: CDR1 LGHNA, CDR2 YNFKEQ.

This clonotype came up many times. The chain has TRBV7-3 and TRBJ2-1, with a possible D match to TRBD1 (6 bases). Deletions cut 1 base from V and 3 bases from J, with 10 bases between. Germline-derived CDR1 and CDR2 are SGHTA and FQGTGA. There are 15 residues in the CDR3. The CDR3 protein is CASSLRADSYNEQFF. The CDR3 coding sequence is TGTGCCAGCAGCTTAAGGGCGGACAGCTACAATGAGCAGTTCTTC. The complete variable domain, with remaining parts taken from reference TRBV7-3 and TRBJ2-1, reads GAGVSQTPSNKVTEKGKYVELRCDPISGHTALYWYRQSLGQGPEFLIYFQGTGAADDSGLPNDRFFAVRPEGSVSTLKIQRTERGDSAVYLCASSLRADSYNEQFFGPGTRLTVL.

The chain joins TRBV18 to TRBJ1-5; a possible D gene is TRBD1 (6 bases). This CDR3 is 16 amino acids long. V lost 6 bases and J lost 1, with 16 bases in between. Germline V lookup: CDR1 KGHSH, CDR2 LQKENI. The CDR3 here is CASSIGGGRSNQPQHF. The CDR3 DNA follows: TGTGCCAGCTCCATCGGCGGGGGCCGGAGCAATCAGCCCCAGCATTTT.

This clonotype was counted many times. The chain is built from TRBV15 and TRBJ1-2, with D maybe TRBD1 (5 bases). V gave up 0 bases and J gave up 5 bases, with 13 bases separating them. The CDR3 covers 15 residues. Germline assignment: CDR1 LNHNV and CDR2 YYDKDF (reference sequence). The CDR3: CATSRDLGTSYGYTF. CDR3 in DNA: TGTGCCACCAGCAGAGATTTGGGGACCTCGTATGGCTACACCTTC.

A few counts support this clonotype. The V and J genes are TRBV19 and TRBJ1-2, with D unresolved. The ends were cut back, 2 bases at V and 2 bases at J, with 6 bases in the middle. Germline V gene lookup returns CDR1 LNHDA and CDR2 SQIVND (reference sequence). The CDR3 is made up of 13 amino acids. The CDR3 sequence: CASSIQENYGYTF. CDR3 coding DNA: TGTGCCAGTAGTATACAGGAAAACTATGGCTACACCTTC.

This clonotype came up many times. CDR3 loop: CSARTGDGNTIYF. CDR3 nucleotides: TGCAGTGCTAGGACAGGGGACGGAAACACCATATATTTT. The gene calls are TRBV20-1 and TRBJ1-3; 8 nucleotides align to TRBD1. CDR3 length: 13 residues. J gave up 4 bases and V 3 bases, and 2 bases lay outside the gene matches. From germline, CDR1 is DFQATT and CDR2 SNEGSKA (reference sequence).

Of note for this clonotype: A much larger clone differs from this one at a single base, so this may be a read error. The rearrangement links TRBV3-1 to TRBJ2-3; 8 nucleotides align to TRBD2. Germline-derived CDR1 and CDR2 are LGHDT and YNNKEL (reference sequence). J gave up 4 bases and V 4 bases, and 7 bases lay outside the gene matches. CDR3 size: 15 residues. The CDR3 nucleotides read TGTGCCAGCAGCCGTCGGGGGGGCCACGCAGATACGCAGTATTTT. Translated: CASSRRGGHADTQYF.

This clonotype was picked up a small number of times. V gene TRBV6-5 combines with J gene TRBJ1-5; D unresolved. With 2 bases removed from V and 0 bases from J, the gap between germline ends came to 5 bases. There are 14 residues in the CDR3. Germline V gene data show CDR1 as MNHEY and CDR2 as SVGAGI. In DNA form, the CDR3 reads TGTGCCAGCAGTTACGTGGATAGCAATCAGCCCCAGCATTTT. Translated: CASSYVDSNQPQHF.

This clonotype was observed many times. V usage is TRBV29-1 and J usage is TRBJ2-7, with D perhaps being TRBD1 or TRBD2 (5 bases each). The CDR3 length is 12 residues. Trimming removed 4 bases at V and 3 bases at J, with 10 bases between. CDR1 and CDR2 (germline): SQVTM, ANQGSEA. The CDR3 bases are TGCAGCGTTGTAGGGGACGGCTACGAGCAGTACTTC. This translates into CSVVGDGYEQYF.

In its sample, this clonotype was seen many times. This rearrangement joins TRBV30 to TRBJ2-7; TRBD1 aligns across 8 bases. The CDR3 extends over 15 amino acids. Germline loops: CDR1 GTSNPN, CDR2 SVGIG (reference sequence). V trimming: 1 base; J trimming: 6 bases; junction bases outside the gene matches: 11. The CDR3 DNA is TGTGCCTGGAGTGCCGGGGGACAGGCGCCGGGCGAGCAGTACTTC. Amino acid sequence: CAWSAGGQAPGEQYF.

The J gene is TRBJ1-5, the V gene TRBV30, with D unresolved. CDR3 length equals 14 residues. The germline V gene encodes CDR1 GTSNPN and CDR2 SVGIG (reference sequence). V was cut by 0 bases and J by 5 bases, with 11 bases left in between. The CDR3 bases are TGTGCCTGGAGTGTAGGCCGCTTGGATCAGCCCCAGCATTTT. This sequence encodes CAWSVGRLDQPQHF.

This clonotype was picked up many times. V and J are TRBV30 and TRBJ2-7; TRBD1 matches at 11 bases. Germline CDR1 and CDR2: GTSNPN and SVGIG (reference sequence). After removal of 0 bases from V and 3 bases from J, the junction contained 7 bases not matched to a gene. The CDR3 totals 16 residues. The CDR3 reads CAWSVRSGTGGYEQYF. CDR3 nucleotide sequence: TGTGCCTGGAGTGTACGGTCGGGGACAGGGGGCTACGAGCAGTACTTC.

This clonotype was detected only a few times. This rearrangement joins TRBV29-1 to TRBJ2-1; weak D call: TRBD1 (6 bases). The CDR3 totals 14 residues. V gave up 7 bases and J gave up 10 bases, with 23 bases separating them. Germline V gives CDR1 SQVTM, CDR2 ANQGSEA. The CDR3 protein is CSANSDSPDREQFF. CDR3 DNA: TGCAGCGCAAACAGTGACTCACCAGACAGGGAGCAGTTCTTC.

At least ten counts were recorded for this clonotype. The chain uses TRBV28 and TRBJ2-5, with 9 positions matching TRBD1. Germline CDR1 reads MDHEN; CDR2 reads SYDVKM. V trimming: 3 bases; J trimming: 3 bases; junction bases outside the gene matches: 5. CDR3 length: 15 residues. CDR3 in amino acids: CASSFPRQGEETQYF. DNA of the CDR3: TGTGCCAGCAGTTTCCCTCGACAGGGGGAAGAGACCCAGTACTTC.

The chain recombines TRBV6-5 with TRBJ2-7; TRBD2 matches at 8 bases. The V gene end was trimmed by 7 bases and the J gene end by 3 bases; junction bases not matched to a gene: 14. Per the germline V gene, CDR1 is MNHEY and CDR2 is SVGAGI. The CDR3 totals 16 residues. The CDR3: CASISPLAGRVYEQYF. The CDR3 DNA reads TGTGCCAGCATTAGCCCCTTAGCGGGAAGGGTCTACGAGCAGTACTTC.

This clonotype is a singleton in its sample. The genes are TRBV7-2 and TRBJ1-1, with 7 bases lining up with TRBD1. V gave up 2 bases and J gave up 8 bases; unmatched junction bases: 5. The CDR3 consists of 13 residues. Germline assignment: CDR1 SGHTA and CDR2 FQGNSA. The CDR3 DNA follows: TGTGCCAGCAGCTTAATTTCGGGACAGGAAGCTTTCTTT. It translates to CASSLISGQEAFF.

This clonotype came up many times. This chain links TRBV7-9 with TRBJ1-4; TRBD1 might be the D (6 bases). The CDR3 totals 13 residues. V was cut by 8 bases and J by 6 bases, with 13 bases left in between. Germline lookup yields CDR1 SEHNR and CDR2 FQNEAQ (reference sequence). The CDR3: CASASPGDEKLFF. The CDR3 bases are TGTGCCAGCGCCTCGCCAGGGGATGAAAAACTGTTTTTT.

This clonotype was recorded at least ten times. The rearrangement joins TRBV20-1 to TRBJ1-5; TRBD1 might be the D (6 bases). Trimming removed 2 bases from V and 4 bases from J, with 15 bases in between. CDR3 size: 15 residues. Germline CDR1 is DFQATT and CDR2 is SNEGSKA (reference sequence). The CDR3 DNA sequence: TGCAGTGCTAGAAGGGACACTCAGAGGAATCAGCCCCAGCATTTT. This gives the protein CSARRDTQRNQPQHF.

This clonotype was counted at least ten times. The rearrangement links TRBV20-1 to TRBJ1-5; D is uncertain. The germline V gene has CDR1 DFQATT and CDR2 SNEGSKA (reference sequence). This CDR3 is built from 12 residues. Trimming stripped 3 bases from V and 4 bases from J, with 7 bases between. The CDR3: CSARRENQPQHF. The CDR3 region has the DNA TGCAGTGCTAGGCGGGAGAATCAGCCCCAGCATTTT.

This clonotype has at least ten counts. The chain uses TRBV6-6 and TRBJ2-1; 11 bases align to TRBD2. Trimming removed 2 bases from V and 6 bases from J; junction bases left unmatched: 12. The CDR3 spans 18 residues. Germline CDR1 is MNHNY and CDR2 is SVGAGI (reference sequence). CDR3 sequence: CASSYVYSGRAGGNEQFF. In nucleotides, the CDR3 is TGTGCCAGCAGTTACGTTTATAGCGGGAGGGCCGGGGGCAATGAGCAGTTCTTC.

This clonotype came up many times. This chain joins TRBV6-2 or TRBV6-3 and TRBJ1-2; D unclear. The CDR3 length is 13 residues. Germline CDR1 reads MNHEY; CDR2 reads SVGEGT. V was trimmed by 2 bases and J by 4 bases, leaving 8 bases between them. CDR3 DNA sequence: TGTGCCAGCAGTTACACAAACGGCTATGGCTACACCTTC. This sequence encodes CASSYTNGYGYTF.

This clonotype has a count of ten or more. CDR3 loop: CASSTQGTNTEAFF. DNA for the CDR3: TGTGCCAGCAGCACACAGGGGACGAACACTGAAGCTTTCTTT. This chain uses TRBV2 with TRBJ1-1; 7 bases line up with TRBD1. Germline V CDR1 and CDR2: SNHLY, FYNNEI. Trimming removed 6 bases from V and 1 base from J; junction bases left unmatched: 5. This CDR3 has 14 residues. Full variable domain (outside the CDR3, taken from reference TRBV2 and TRBJ1-1): EPEVTQTPSHQVTQMGQEVILRCVPISNHLYFYWYRQILGQKVEFLVSFYNNEISEKSEIFDDQFSVERPDGSNFTLKIRSTKLEDSAMYFCASSTQGTNTEAFFGQGTRLTVV.

J is TRBJ2-2 and V is TRBV30, with a possible D match to TRBD2 (5 bases). Germline V lookup: CDR1 GTSNPN, CDR2 SVGIG (reference sequence). The CDR3 extends over 13 amino acids. Trimming shortened V by 2 bases and J by 12 bases, and 16 bases separated the two germline ends. This CDR3 is CAWSTGGPQKLFF. In DNA, the CDR3 is TGTGCCTGGAGTACCGGCGGGCCACAAAAGCTGTTTTTT.

This chain uses TRBV6-8 with TRBJ1-5; 7 nucleotides agree with TRBD1. The CDR3 covers 13 residues. Per the germline V gene, CDR1 is MNHGY and CDR2 is SAAAGT. Unmatched junction bases numbered 7, after V lost 7 bases and J lost 7 bases. CDR3 nucleotide sequence: TGTGCCAGCAACCTCGACAGGGCCCAGCCCCAGCATTTT. Amino acid sequence: CASNLDRAQPQHF.

The table lists this clonotype with many counts. The chain uses TRBV11-2 and TRBJ2-1; 14 bases agree with TRBD2. V trimming: 6 bases; J trimming: 3 bases; junction bases outside the gene matches: 4. Germline CDR1 and CDR2: SGHAT and FQNNGV. The CDR3 runs to 16 residues. CDR3 sequence (DNA): TGTGCCAGCAGACCGGGACTAGCGGGAGTCTACAATGAGCAGTTCTTC. Its protein is CASRPGLAGVYNEQFF. Supplemented by reference TRBV11-2 and TRBJ2-1, the full variable domain reads EAGVAQSPRYKIIEKRQSVAFWCNPISGHATLYWYQQILGQGPKLLIQFQNNGVVDDSQLPKDRFSAERLKGVDSTLKIQPAKLEDSAVYLCASRPGLAGVYNEQFFGPGTRLTVL.

This clonotype came up a few times. V gene TRBV6-2 or TRBV6-3 combines with J gene TRBJ1-4; TRBD1 is a possible D gene (6 bases). V lost 5 bases to trimming and J lost 8 bases, with 15 bases between them. Germline V gene sequence: CDR1 MNHEY, CDR2 SVGEGT. CDR3 length: 14 amino acids. This CDR3 is CASSTGWGKEKLFF. In DNA form, the CDR3 reads TGTGCCAGCAGTACAGGGTGGGGCAAGGAAAAACTGTTTTTT.

This clonotype has more than one count but fewer than ten. The genes are TRBV7-9 and TRBJ1-6, with a possible D match to TRBD1 (6 bases). Germline values: CDR1 SEHNR, CDR2 FQNEAQ (reference sequence). The CDR3 is 15 amino acids. Trimming removed 1 base from V and 8 bases from J, with 12 bases in between. In DNA, the CDR3 is TGTGCCAGCAGCTTAGGAGAGGGGGAGCATTCACCCCTCCACTTT. It yields the protein CASSLGEGEHSPLHF.